The text below deals with one T cell receptor (beta chain). The antigen remains unidentified. This sample was included in a study of CD8+ T cells in alopecia areata. Study outcomes and limitations: Scalp clonality, along with expanded CD8+ clones among the top 100, was significantly decreased by tofacitinib.

The CDR3 runs 16 residues. Trimming shortened V by 7 bases and J by 0 bases, and 16 bases separated the two germline ends. Germline V gene data show CDR1 as SQVTM and CDR2 as ANQGSEA. Sequencing relied on a cDNA template that was reverse transcribed from extracted RNA. Data came from immunoSEQ multiplex PCR; TCRdb stores just in-frame clones and leaves some out. The data hold about 250,000 clones, with around 64% observed a single time. This sample's treatment: oral pan-JAK inhibitor, 5-10 mg twice daily. V usage is TRBV29-1 and J usage is TRBJ2-6; perhaps D is TRBD1 or TRBD2 (5 bases each). This receptor was taken from a human donor with alopecia areata. The sample here was CD4+ T cells sorted from blood, taken at week 52, from a patient treated with tofacitinib. The CDR3 reads CSADRGPRSGANVLTF. As DNA, the CDR3 is TGCAGCGCGGACCGGGGACCCCGCTCTGGGGCCAACGTCCTGACTTTC.